Described below is a single TCR beta chain sequence and its context. These data are taken from a study of blood T cell repertoires in COVID-19. For the study at large: COVID-19 samples from acute and convalescent phases originated in the United States, Italy and Spain.

Residents of about two dozen US areas, aged about 18 to 95 years, made up the participants. The CDR3 is 14 amino acids. With 3 bases removed from V and 6 bases from J, the gap between germline ends came to 12 bases. The germline CDR1 and CDR2 sequences are SGHTA and FQGTGA. As processed by the authors: Quantification of nucleated cells was approximated via reference gene primer amplification. The protocol was immunoSEQ multiplex PCR, while the TCRdb copy is restricted to in-frame clones and leaves out a portion. V and J calls and clone size are given by that table; D and trimming were obtained from the DNA. In the table there are 330,000 or so clones, roughly 90% of which are singletons.

This TCR derives from a woman under 40 who had recovered from COVID-19. The chain recombines TRBV7-3 with TRBJ2-1; a weak D match, TRBD1 (6 bases). Sequencing was done on a sample of PBMCs or T cells enriched from blood (not recorded which). The CDR3 sequence is CASSFQGGPNEQFF. The DNA for the CDR3 is TGTGCCAGCAGCTTCCAAGGGGGTCCCAATGAGCAGTTCTTC.